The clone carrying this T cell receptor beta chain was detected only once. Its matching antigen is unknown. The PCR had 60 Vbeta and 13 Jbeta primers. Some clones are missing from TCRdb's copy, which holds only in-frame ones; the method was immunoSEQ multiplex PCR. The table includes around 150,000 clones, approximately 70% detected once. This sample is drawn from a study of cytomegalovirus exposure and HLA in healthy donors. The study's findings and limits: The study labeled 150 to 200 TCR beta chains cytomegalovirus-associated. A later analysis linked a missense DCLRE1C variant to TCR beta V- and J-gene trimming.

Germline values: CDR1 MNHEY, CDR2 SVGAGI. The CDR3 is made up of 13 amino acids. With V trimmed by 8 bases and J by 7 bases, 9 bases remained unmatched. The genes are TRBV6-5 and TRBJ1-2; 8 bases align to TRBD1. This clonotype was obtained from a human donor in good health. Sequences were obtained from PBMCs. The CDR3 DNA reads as TGTGCCAGCGTAGACAGGGGATTAGGTGGCTACACCTTC. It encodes CASVDRGLGGYTF.